These T cell receptor beta chains were read from a single sample in a study of T cells in Graves' hyperthyroidism and ophthalmopathy. TCRdb re-derived calls from the multiplex PCR reads in MiXCR, one entry per CDR3 protein. The top ten clones hold 8.4% of a sample with about 710,000 distinct CDR3 sequences, roughly 17% of them seen once. Sequenced input: blood. The receptors originated from a man younger than 35 with Graves' hyperthyroidism. CDR3s include the opening cysteine and the closing phenylalanine or tryptophan. D genes are given only for firm matches. Clone size is stated in some rows and not others, as once, few, many or a class when expanded.

d_gene	v_gene	j_gene	abundance	CDR3aa	CDR3nt
TRBD2	TRBV27	TRBJ2-7	many	CASSPLPRTSGRASEQYF	TGTGCCAGCAGTCCCCTCCCTCGGACTAGCGGGAGGGCCTCCGAGCAGTACTTC
TRBD1	TRBV27	TRBJ2-1	.	CASRTGGFNEQFF	TGTGCCAGTCGGACAGGGGGCTTCAATGAGCAGTTCTTC
.	TRBV2	TRBJ2-5	many	CASSGSGSYQETQYF	TGTGCCAGCAGTGGAAGCGGCTCGTACCAAGAGACCCAGTACTTC
TRBD2	TRBV6-2/TRBV6-3	TRBJ2-1	many	CASSYPKVAGGLGNEQFF	TGTGCCAGCAGTTACCCTAAGGTAGCGGGAGGGCTGGGGAATGAGCAGTTCTTC
.	TRBV7-2	TRBJ2-7	.	CASSLVGYGQYF	TGTGCCAGCAGTCTAGTGGGCTACGGGCAGTACTTC
TRBD2	TRBV20-1	TRBJ2-7	many	CSAVTSGSTHEQYF	TGCAGTGCAGTGACCAGCGGGAGTACCCACGAGCAGTACTTC
TRBD2	TRBV10-2	TRBJ2-7	.	CASNPSGSYEQYF	TGCGCCAGCAACCCTAGCGGGAGCTACGAGCAGTACTTC
.	TRBV3-1	TRBJ1-1	.	CASCRKGGVGEAFF	TGTGCCAGCTGCCGCAAAGGAGGGGTCGGGGAAGCTTTCTTT
.	TRBV6-2/TRBV6-3	TRBJ1-5	few	CASSSRVPHQPQHF	TGTGCCAGCAGTTCTCGAGTGCCCCATCAGCCCCAGCATTTT
TRBD2	TRBV7-2	TRBJ2-7	many	CASSPSGAYEQYF	TGTGCCAGCAGCCCTAGCGGGGCCTACGAGCAGTACTTC
.	TRBV2	TRBJ2-1	many	CASRDLTDNEQFF	TGTGCCAGCAGGGACTTGACAGACAATGAGCAGTTCTTC
.	TRBV5-6	TRBJ2-1	many	CASSLAGLSSYNEQFF	TGTGCCAGCAGCTTGGCAGGACTTAGCTCCTACAATGAGCAGTTCTTC
TRBD2	TRBV9	TRBJ2-1	few	CASSAVGGEAYNEQFF	TGTGCCAGCAGCGCGGTGGGAGGGGAGGCCTACAATGAGCAGTTCTTC
.	TRBV6-2/TRBV6-3	TRBJ2-7	many	CASSSSSVDEQYF	TGTGCCAGCAGTTCTTCAAGTGTCGACGAGCAGTACTTC
TRBD2	TRBV7-3	TRBJ2-1	.	CASSPLAGASVYEQFF	TGTGCCAGCAGCCCCTTAGCGGGAGCATCTGTTTATGAGCAGTTCTTC
.	TRBV20-1	TRBJ2-5	.	CSVTEVAPQETQYF	TGCAGTGTCACGGAGGTCGCCCCCCAAGAGACCCAGTACTTC
.	TRBV12-3/TRBV12-4	TRBJ1-5	.	CASTRGGNQPQHF	TGTGCCAGCACCAGGGGAGGCAATCAGCCCCAGCATTTT
.	TRBV28	TRBJ1-4	many	CASEGRGSEKLFF	TGTGCCAGCGAGGGGAGGGGGAGTGAAAAACTGTTTTTT
.	TRBV28	TRBJ2-5	many	CASSPGQVETQYF	TGTGCCAGCAGCCCGGGGCAGGTGGAAACCCAGTACTTC
.	TRBV7-2	TRBJ2-2	few	CASSQRRSSNTGELFF	TGTGCCAGCAGCCAGAGGCGGAGCTCGAACACCGGGGAGCTGTTTTTT
.	TRBV28	TRBJ2-3	few	CASSLGLYGTDTQYF	TGTGCCAGCAGTTTGGGACTTTATGGCACAGATACGCAGTATTTT
.	TRBV7-9	TRBJ2-1	few	CASSQTSFPYNEQFF	TGTGCCAGCAGCCAAACTAGCTTCCCCTACAATGAGCAGTTCTTC
.	TRBV10-3	TRBJ1-6	.	CAISDGEGSHNSPLHF	TGTGCCATCAGTGACGGGGAGGGATCCCATAATTCACCCCTCCACTTT
.	TRBV29-1	TRBJ2-3	.	CSVGEGGGTETQYF	TGCAGCGTTGGTGAGGGTGGAGGGACAGAGACGCAGTATTTT
.	TRBV6-2/TRBV6-3	TRBJ2-2	few	CASSYRRATGELFF	TGTGCCAGCAGTTACCGCAGGGCCACCGGGGAGCTGTTTTTT
TRBD2	TRBV7-3	TRBJ2-3	many	CASSLNPAGGTDTQYF	TGTGCCAGCAGCTTAAACCCAGCGGGAGGAACAGATACGCAGTATTTT
.	TRBV3-1	TRBJ1-1	many	CASSPVGATEAFF	TGTGCCAGCAGCCCCGTGGGGGCCACTGAAGCTTTCTTT
TRBD1	TRBV7-9	TRBJ1-5	many	CASSSDRDKDQPQHF	TGTGCCAGCAGCTCAGACAGGGACAAGGACCAGCCCCAGCATTTT
.	TRBV5-1	TRBJ2-7	many	CASSLLSNYEQYF	TGCGCCAGCAGCTTGTTGTCGAACTACGAGCAGTACTTC
.	TRBV2	TRBJ2-1	many	CAGGKGVDEQFF	TGTGCCGGAGGGAAGGGTGTTGATGAGCAGTTCTTC
TRBD2	TRBV2	TRBJ2-1	few	CARTSVAGGAPCNEQFF	TGTGCCAGAACCAGTGTAGCGGGGGGAGCACCCTGCAATGAGCAGTTCTTC
.	TRBV30	TRBJ2-1	many	CAWSVLLGEQFF	TGTGCCTGGAGTGTACTTCTTGGTGAGCAGTTCTTC
.	TRBV6-1	TRBJ1-5	few	CASSVNQPQHF	TGTGCCAGCAGTGTAAATCAGCCCCAGCATTTT
TRBD1	TRBV12-3/TRBV12-4	TRBJ2-1	many	CASSLASGGPFWNEQFF	TGTGCCAGCAGTTTAGCGTCAGGGGGCCCCTTTTGGAATGAGCAGTTCTTC
.	TRBV30	TRBJ1-2	many	CAWSVPRGHYGYTF	TGTGCCTGGAGTGTACCCAGGGGCCACTATGGCTACACCTTC
.	TRBV18	TRBJ2-4	.	CASSPPYGGNIQYF	TGTGCCAGCTCACCACCGTATGGTGGAAACATTCAGTACTTC
.	TRBV28	TRBJ2-5	.	CASTSRQPYQETQYF	TGTGCCAGCACTTCCCGGCAGCCTTACCAAGAGACCCAGTACTTC
.	TRBV28	TRBJ1-5	few	CASGGENQPQHF	TGTGCCAGCGGGGGCGAAAATCAGCCCCAGCATTTT
TRBD1	TRBV2	TRBJ1-5	few	CASSTGGKVQPQHF	TGTGCCAGCAGTACAGGGGGAAAGGTTCAGCCCCAGCATTTT
TRBD1	TRBV24-1	TRBJ2-1	few	CATSDPTGGIEQFF	TGTGCCACCAGTGACCCGACAGGGGGCATTGAGCAGTTCTTC